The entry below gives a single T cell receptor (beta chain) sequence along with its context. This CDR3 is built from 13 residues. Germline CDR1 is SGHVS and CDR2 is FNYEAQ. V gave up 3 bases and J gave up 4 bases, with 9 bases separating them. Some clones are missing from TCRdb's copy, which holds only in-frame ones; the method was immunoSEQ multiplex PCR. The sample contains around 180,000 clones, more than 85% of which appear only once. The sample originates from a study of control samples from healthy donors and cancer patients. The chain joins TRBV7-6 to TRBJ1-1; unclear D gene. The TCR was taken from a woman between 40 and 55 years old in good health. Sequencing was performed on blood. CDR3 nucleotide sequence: TGTGCCAGCAGCTTGTATCGAGGCACTGAAGCTTTCTTT. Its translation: CASSLYRGTEAFF.